This note documents a single TCR beta chain sequence. A much larger clone lies a single base off, so this may be a read error. Alongside blood RNA obtained from unsorted whole blood, germline DNA was also extracted. A sample of roughly 4 milliliters of peripheral blood was taken before surgery. This record belongs to a study of tumor-infiltrating lymphocytes in primary liver carcinoma. About the research overall: Surgical resection served as treatment for the primary liver carcinoma of these patients. The patients, men and women alike, were aged 30 to 69 years.

The CDR3 extends over 14 amino acids. Per the germline V gene, CDR1 is SGHRS and CDR2 is YFSETQ. A constant-region primer primed TCR beta cDNA synthesis from 500 ng of total RNA. Amplification in three nested multiplex PCR rounds with slightly modified ARM-PCR gave rise to TCR beta libraries. TRBV1-TRBV30 forward primers and a C-beta reverse primer were used in the first two PCR rounds, which each ran for around 10 cycles. Each CDR3 protein gets one entry after TCRdb re-called the multiplex PCR reads with MiXCR. The sample has about 310,000 distinct CDR3 sequences, 55% to 65% seen once. This receptor was taken from a man aged 35 to 55 with primary liver carcinoma and hepatitis B virus infection. This chain connects TRBV5-1 to TRBJ1-4; 7 positions match TRBD1. Sequencing was performed on peripheral blood. This CDR3 is CVSSIDRADEKLFF. CDR3 nucleotides: TGCGTCAGCAGCATAGACAGGGCGGACGAAAAACTGTTTTTT.